This T cell receptor beta chain was identified in a study of Ad26.COV2.S vaccination and SARS-CoV-2 variants. Across the study: Vaccine-arm donor from the placebo-controlled COV1001 Ad26.COV2.S trial. Study-level results: Recipients of vaccine and of placebo showed similar breadth of their non-spike TCR repertoires. Total T cell responses were possibly underestimated by TCR breadth and depth analyses.

TCRdb keeps only in-frame clones here, not all; method: immunoSEQ multiplex PCR. The sample records 240,000 or so clones, approximately 88% being singletons. The treatment was: around 19 received Ad26.COV2.S at low or high dose, single or two shots; roughly 5 received placebo; per-sample allocation not given. Sampling occurred on day 63 after the first vaccine or placebo injection. In Boston, an adult donor aged 18-55 years took part. This CDR3 region has 12 residues. Germline-derived CDR1 and CDR2 are MNHEY and SVGEGT. Trimming removed 4 bases from V and 4 bases from J, with 5 bases in between. A word on this clone: Its antigen is not known.

The TCR sequence derives from a person between 18 and 59 years old who received the Ad26.COV2.S COVID-19 vaccine or a placebo. The chain combines TRBV6-2 or TRBV6-3 with TRBJ1-5; D uncertain. Sample: peripheral blood, taken in a trial of Ad26.COV2.S vaccine versus placebo. CDR3 sequence reads: CASSSANQPQHF. The CDR3 DNA reads TGTGCCAGCAGTTCGGCGAATCAGCCCCAGCATTTT.